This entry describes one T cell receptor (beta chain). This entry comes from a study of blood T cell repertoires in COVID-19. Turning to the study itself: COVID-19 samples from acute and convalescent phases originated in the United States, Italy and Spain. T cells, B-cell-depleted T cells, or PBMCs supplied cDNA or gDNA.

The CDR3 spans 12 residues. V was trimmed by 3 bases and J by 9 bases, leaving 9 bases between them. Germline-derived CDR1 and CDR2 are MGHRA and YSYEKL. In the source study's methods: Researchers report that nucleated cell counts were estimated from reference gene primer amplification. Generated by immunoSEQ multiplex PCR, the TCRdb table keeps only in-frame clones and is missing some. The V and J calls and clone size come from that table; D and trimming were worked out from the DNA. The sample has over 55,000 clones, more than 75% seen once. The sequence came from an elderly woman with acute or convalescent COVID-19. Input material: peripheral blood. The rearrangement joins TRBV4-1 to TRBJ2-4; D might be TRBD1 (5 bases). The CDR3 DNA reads TGCGCCAGCAGCCACGAGCAGGGCATTCAGTACTTC. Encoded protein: CASSHEQGIQYF.